The clone carrying this T cell receptor (beta chain) was observed a few times. Its antigen remains unknown. V was pared by 4 bases and J by 14 bases, with 7 bases of the junction left unmatched. The CDR3 spans 13 residues. Germline assignment: CDR1 MNHEY and CDR2 SMNVEV (reference sequence). TCRdb analysed the RT-PCR reads with MiXCR anew, one entry per CDR3 protein. Of some 500,000 distinct CDR3 sequences in the sample, 25% were seen once. These data belong to a study of response to subunit inactivated influenza vaccine. Study results and limitations: The authors offered the suggestion that each seasonal influenza vaccination recruits few new T cells.

V usage is TRBV27 and J usage is TRBJ2-1; 11 bases are a match to TRBD2. The sequence was collected from a man aged 50 or older who received an inactivated influenza vaccine. The specimen was CD4+ T cells sorted from PBMCs, collected more than 4 days after vaccination. The CDR3 protein is CASSSTSGKWKFF. The CDR3 DNA reads as TGTGCCAGCAGTTCGACTAGCGGGAAGTGGAAGTTCTTC.